This entry lists 22 T cell receptor beta chains sequenced from one sample in a study of technical replicates of blood from a few donors. Sequencing used immunoSEQ multiplex PCR; TCRdb keeps in-frame clones, though not all of them. The profile shows roughly 45,000 clones, 90% to 95% of them singletons. The sample comprised PBMCs. These receptors were taken from a human donor in good health. Some clones in this sample may be carry-over from other donors' samples.

The gene calls are TRBV19 and TRBJ1-5; perhaps TRBD1 as D (6 bases). Per the germline V gene, CDR1 is LNHDA and CDR2 is SQIVND (reference sequence). V shed 8 bases and J shed 0 bases, with 8 bases lying between them. The CDR3 has 13 residues. CDR3 bases: TGTGCCAGTCGGGACACTAGCAATCAGCCCCAGCATTTT. Translating gives CASRDTSNQPQHF.

The V gene is TRBV5-4, the J gene TRBJ2-5; TRBD2 aligns across 10 bases. Germline V gives CDR1 SGHNT, CDR2 YYREEE (reference sequence). The CDR3 runs to 15 residues. The trim removed 4 bases at V and 1 base at J, leaving 4 bases unmatched. This chain's CDR3 is CASSRGLAVQETQYF. The CDR3 bases are TGTGCCAGCAGCCGCGGACTAGCGGTCCAAGAGACCCAGTACTTC.

This rearrangement joins TRBV6-5 to TRBJ2-7; D may be TRBD2 (5 bases). CDR1 and CDR2 from the germline V gene are MNHEY and SVGAGI. This CDR3 region has 15 residues. V lost 9 bases, J lost 6 bases, and 24 bases lay in between. The CDR3 spells CASRGSRGDGLEQYF. For the CDR3, the DNA is TGTGCCAGTAGAGGGTCTCGCGGCGACGGGCTCGAGCAGTACTTC.

The chain employs TRBV5-1 and TRBJ1-4; D call uncertain. Germline CDR1 reads SGHRS; CDR2 reads YFSETQ. The CDR3 runs to 14 residues. V was clipped by 2 bases and J by 0 bases, with 5 bases between them. The CDR3 reads CASSLTATNEKLFF. The CDR3 nucleotides read TGCGCCAGCAGCTTAACAGCAACTAATGAAAAACTGTTTTTT.

This chain links TRBV7-3 with TRBJ2-1, with a possible D match to TRBD2 (6 bases). Per germline, CDR1 SGHTA and CDR2 FQGTGA. This CDR3 contains 12 residues. Trimming cost V 5 bases and J 9 bases, with 11 bases left between them. DNA for the CDR3: TGTGCCAGCAGCCACGGAGGGCCTGAGCAGTTCTTC. Protein: CASSHGGPEQFF.

This clone was seen once. The rearrangement uses TRBV19 and TRBJ1-5, with no clear D. CDR1 LNHDA and CDR2 SQIVND come from the germline V gene (reference sequence). The V gene lost 9 bases and the J gene lost 0 bases, with 15 bases spanning the gap. This CDR3 comprises 15 residues. Here the CDR3 reads CASRTSGNSNQPQHF. As DNA, the CDR3 is TGTGCCAGCCGAACTAGCGGGAATAGCAATCAGCCCCAGCATTTT.

DNA of the CDR3: TGTGCCAGCAGCCGACTAGCGGGAGTAGCCGGGGAGCTGTTTTTT. This sequence encodes CASSRLAGVAGELFF. The gene calls are TRBV21-1 and TRBJ2-2; the D call of TRBD2 is as the table states it, not checked on the DNA. TRBV21-1 is given as a pseudogene. The CDR3 has 15 residues.

The V call is TRBV5-1, the J call TRBJ1-5; TRBD1 might be the D (5 bases). Germline values: CDR1 SGHRS, CDR2 YFSETQ. The ends were cut back, 0 bases at V and 7 bases at J, with 11 bases in the middle. The CDR3 is 14 residues long. The CDR3 loop reads CASSLESGQQPQHF. The CDR3 coding sequence is TGCGCCAGCAGCTTGGAGTCAGGGCAACAGCCCCAGCATTTT.

The V and J genes are TRBV21-1 and TRBJ2-7; TRBD2 is the table's D call and was not checked against the DNA. TRBV21-1 is a documented pseudogene. The length of the CDR3 is 17 residues. The CDR3 bases are TGTGCCAGCAGCGCACTTCTAGCGGGAGTTAGCTCCTACGAGCAGTACTTC. Its protein product is CASSALLAGVSSYEQYF.

The gene calls are TRBV29-1 and TRBJ2-5, with D possibly TRBD1 on 6 matching bases. The CDR3 runs 12 residues. Germline CDR1 is SQVTM and CDR2 is ANQGSEA. The CDR3 DNA follows: TGCACCGGGGTGGGGGCCCAAGAGACCCAGTACTTC. The encoded protein is CTGVGAQETQYF.

V and J are TRBV19 and TRBJ2-6, with D possibly being TRBD2 (5 bases). The V end lost 8 bases, the J end lost 2 bases, and 25 bases lay between the germline ends. The length of the CDR3 is 19 residues. CDR1 and CDR2 from the germline V gene are LNHDA and SQIVND (reference sequence). This chain's CDR3 is CASCSSRFTTEAGANVLTF. DNA for the CDR3: TGTGCCAGTTGTAGCAGTCGTTTCACGACGGAGGCTGGGGCCAACGTCCTGACTTTC.

This rearrangement joins TRBV19 to TRBJ1-5; unclear D gene. Germline V gives CDR1 LNHDA, CDR2 SQIVND (reference sequence). V gave up 3 bases and J gave up 0 bases, with 3 bases separating them. The CDR3 is 13 amino acids. The CDR3 DNA sequence: TGTGCCAGTAGTATGAGTAGCAATCAGCCCCAGCATTTT. It encodes CASSMSSNQPQHF.

This rearrangement joins TRBV7-9 to TRBJ1-4; D is unclear. Germline assignment: CDR1 SEHNR and CDR2 FQNEAQ (reference sequence). V gave up 5 bases and J gave up 3 bases, with 7 bases separating them. The CDR3 is 13 amino acids. CDR3 sequence: CASSRGANEKLFF. For the CDR3, the DNA is TGTGCCAGCAGCCGCGGAGCTAATGAAAAACTGTTTTTT.

This clone was recorded only once. CDR3 bases: TGTGCCACAACCCGGGGGGCGGGCACAGATACGCAGTATTTT. This sequence encodes CATTRGAGTDTQYF. The J gene is TRBJ2-3, the V gene TRBV6-5, with D possibly matching TRBD2 (7 bases). This CDR3 comprises 14 residues. Germline lookup yields CDR1 MNHEY and CDR2 SVGAGI. Trimming pared 10 bases from V and 1 base from J, leaving 15 bases between.

The chain links TRBV4-3 to TRBJ2-7, with D unclear. Between the trimmed V and J ends, which lost 1 base and 1 base, there was a span of 11 bases. CDR1 and CDR2 from the germline V gene are LGHNA and YSLEER. The CDR3 is made up of 15 amino acids. CDR3 amino acids: CASSQGFIRSYEQYF. Here the CDR3 DNA reads TGCGCCAGCAGCCAAGGGTTTATTCGGTCCTACGAGCAGTACTTC.

The chain recombines TRBV10-3 with TRBJ1-5; 8 nucleotides match TRBD1. Germline assignment: CDR1 ENHRY and CDR2 SYGVKD. This CDR3 is built from 14 residues. With 5 bases clipped from V and 6 bases from J, the junction kept 6 bases outside the gene matches. The CDR3 loop is CAISTVTGVQPQHF. In DNA form, the CDR3 reads TGTGCCATCAGTACCGTGACAGGGGTTCAGCCCCAGCATTTT.

J is TRBJ1-1 and V is TRBV4-3, with D unclear. Trimming removed 1 base at V and 7 bases at J, with 10 bases between. The V gene's germline CDR1 is LGHNA and CDR2 YSLEER. CDR3 length: 13 residues. DNA for the CDR3: TGCGCCAGCAGCCAAGTTCTCGGAGGTGAAGCTTTCTTT. This encodes CASSQVLGGEAFF.

The rearrangement links TRBV5-4 to TRBJ1-6, with D tentatively TRBD1 (6 bases). Trimming stripped 4 bases from V and 10 bases from J, with 18 bases between. The CDR3 has 15 residues. Germline CDR1 is SGHNT and CDR2 is YYREEE (reference sequence). CDR3 DNA sequence: TGTGCCAGCAGCAGATACAGGGAAATTGAGTCACCCCTCCACTTT. It specifies CASSRYREIESPLHF.

CDR3 loop: CASKGGPGNTIYF. The CDR3 coding sequence is TGTGCCAGCAAGGGCGGGCCCGGAAACACCATATATTTT. The gene calls are TRBV2 and TRBJ1-3; D unclear. V gave up 7 bases and J gave up 4 bases, with 11 bases separating them. The germline V gene encodes CDR1 SNHLY and CDR2 FYNNEI. The CDR3 runs to 13 residues.

The genes are TRBV11-2 and TRBJ1-6; TRBD1 aligns across 8 bases. Looked up from germline, CDR1 is SGHAT and CDR2 is FQNNGV. The trim removed 5 bases at V and 7 bases at J, leaving 4 bases unmatched. The CDR3 sequence is 14 residues long. CDR3 nucleotides: TGTGCCAGCAGCGGACAGGGACAAAATTCACCCCTCCACTTT. It encodes CASSGQGQNSPLHF.

V gene TRBV7-3 combines with J gene TRBJ2-3, with D possibly being TRBD2 (5 bases). The V end lost 3 bases, the J end lost 5 bases, and 12 bases lay between the germline ends. This CDR3 is built from 14 residues. Germline-derived CDR1 and CDR2 are SGHTA and FQGTGA. As DNA, the CDR3 is TGTGCCAGCAGCTTGGGCGGGCCCGGAGATACGCAGTATTTT. Protein product: CASSLGGPGDTQYF.

This chain uses TRBV9 with TRBJ2-7; TRBD2 aligns across 9 bases. The CDR3 spans 17 residues. The V gene end was trimmed by 0 bases and the J gene end by 2 bases; junction bases not matched to a gene: 9. Germline lookup yields CDR1 SGDLS and CDR2 YYNGEE. CDR3 residues: CASSVGLAGRQPYEQYF. The CDR3 nucleotides are TGTGCCAGCAGCGTAGGTCTAGCGGGACGGCAACCCTACGAGCAGTACTTC.